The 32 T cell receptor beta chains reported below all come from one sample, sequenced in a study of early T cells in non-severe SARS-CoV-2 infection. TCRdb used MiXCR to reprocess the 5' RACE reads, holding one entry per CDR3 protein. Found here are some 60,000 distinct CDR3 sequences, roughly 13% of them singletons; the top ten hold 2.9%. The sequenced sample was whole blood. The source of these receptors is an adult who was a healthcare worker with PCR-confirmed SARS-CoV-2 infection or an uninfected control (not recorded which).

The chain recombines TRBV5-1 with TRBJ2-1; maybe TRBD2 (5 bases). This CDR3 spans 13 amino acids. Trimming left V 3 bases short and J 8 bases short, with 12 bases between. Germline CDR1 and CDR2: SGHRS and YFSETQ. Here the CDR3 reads CASSSGILHEQFF. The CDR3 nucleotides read TGCGCCAGCAGCTCCGGGATTCTTCATGAGCAGTTCTTC.

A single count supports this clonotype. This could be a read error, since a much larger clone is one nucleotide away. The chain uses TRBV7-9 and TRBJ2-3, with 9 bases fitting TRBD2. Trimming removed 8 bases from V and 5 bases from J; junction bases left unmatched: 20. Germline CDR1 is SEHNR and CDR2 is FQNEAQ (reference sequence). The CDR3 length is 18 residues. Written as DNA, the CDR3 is TGTGCCAGCTGGAAGGCGGGAGGGTCCTCTGGGAAGGGAGATACGCAGTATTTT. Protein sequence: CASWKAGGSSGKGDTQYF.

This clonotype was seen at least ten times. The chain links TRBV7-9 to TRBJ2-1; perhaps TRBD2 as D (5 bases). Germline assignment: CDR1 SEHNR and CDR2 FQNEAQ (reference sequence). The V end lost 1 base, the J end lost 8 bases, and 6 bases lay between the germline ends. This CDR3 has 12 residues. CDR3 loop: CASSLVGDEQFF. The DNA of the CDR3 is TGTGCCAGCAGCTTAGTCGGGGATGAGCAGTTCTTC.

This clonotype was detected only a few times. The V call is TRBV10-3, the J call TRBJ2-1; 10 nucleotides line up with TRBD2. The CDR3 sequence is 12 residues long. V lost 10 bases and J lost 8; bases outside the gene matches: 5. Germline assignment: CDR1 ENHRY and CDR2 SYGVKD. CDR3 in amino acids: CASRLAGDEQFF. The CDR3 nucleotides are TGTGCCAGCAGACTAGCGGGTGATGAGCAGTTCTTC.

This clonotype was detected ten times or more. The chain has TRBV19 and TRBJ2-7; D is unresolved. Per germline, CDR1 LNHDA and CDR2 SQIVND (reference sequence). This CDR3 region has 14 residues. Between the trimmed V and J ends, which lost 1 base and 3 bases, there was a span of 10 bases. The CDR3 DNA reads TGTGCCAGTAGTATAGTTTTCCAGGACTACGAGCAGTACTTC. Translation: CASSIVFQDYEQYF.

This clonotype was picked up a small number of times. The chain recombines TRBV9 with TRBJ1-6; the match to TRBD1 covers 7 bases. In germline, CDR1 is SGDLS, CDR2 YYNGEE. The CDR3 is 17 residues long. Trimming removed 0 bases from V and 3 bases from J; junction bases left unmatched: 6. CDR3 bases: TGTGCCAGCAGCGTAGGTCCCCGGGACAGCTATAATTCACCCCTCCACTTT. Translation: CASSVGPRDSYNSPLHF.

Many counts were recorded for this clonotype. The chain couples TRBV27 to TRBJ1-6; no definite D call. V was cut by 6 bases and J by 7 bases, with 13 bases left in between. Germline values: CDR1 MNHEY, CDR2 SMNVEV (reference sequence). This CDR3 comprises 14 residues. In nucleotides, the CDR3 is TGTGCCAGCAGATTTCCGGGGAGGAATTCACCCCTCCACTTT. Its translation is CASRFPGRNSPLHF.

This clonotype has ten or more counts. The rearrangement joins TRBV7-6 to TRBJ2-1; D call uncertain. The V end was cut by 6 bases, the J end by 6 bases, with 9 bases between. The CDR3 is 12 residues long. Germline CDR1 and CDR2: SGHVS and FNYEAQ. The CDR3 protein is CASSKLGNEQFF. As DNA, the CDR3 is TGTGCCAGCAGTAAACTGGGCAATGAGCAGTTCTTC.

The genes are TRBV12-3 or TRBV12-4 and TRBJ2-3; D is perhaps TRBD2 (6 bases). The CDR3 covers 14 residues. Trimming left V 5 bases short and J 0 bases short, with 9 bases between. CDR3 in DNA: TGTGCCAGCAGTCCTGGACTAAGCACAGATACGCAGTATTTT. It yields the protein CASSPGLSTDTQYF.

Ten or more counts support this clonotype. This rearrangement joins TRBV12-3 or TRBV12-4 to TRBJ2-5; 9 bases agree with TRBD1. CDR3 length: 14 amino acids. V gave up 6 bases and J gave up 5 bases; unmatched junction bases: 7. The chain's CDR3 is CASRVTGGRETQYF. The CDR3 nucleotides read TGTGCCAGCAGGGTAACAGGGGGCCGGGAGACCCAGTACTTC.

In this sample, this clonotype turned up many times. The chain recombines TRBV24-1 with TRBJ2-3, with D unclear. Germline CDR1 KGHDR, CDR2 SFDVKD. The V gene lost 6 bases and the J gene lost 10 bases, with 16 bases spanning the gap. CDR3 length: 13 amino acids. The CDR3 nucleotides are TGTGCCACCAGTCCCCGCGGCTTCGATCCGCAGTATTTT. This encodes CATSPRGFDPQYF.

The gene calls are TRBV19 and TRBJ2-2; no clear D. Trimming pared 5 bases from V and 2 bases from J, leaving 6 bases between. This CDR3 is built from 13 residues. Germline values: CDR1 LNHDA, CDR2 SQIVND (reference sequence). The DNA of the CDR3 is TGTGCCAGTAGTGTTCAAAACACCGGGGAGCTGTTTTTT. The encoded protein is CASSVQNTGELFF.

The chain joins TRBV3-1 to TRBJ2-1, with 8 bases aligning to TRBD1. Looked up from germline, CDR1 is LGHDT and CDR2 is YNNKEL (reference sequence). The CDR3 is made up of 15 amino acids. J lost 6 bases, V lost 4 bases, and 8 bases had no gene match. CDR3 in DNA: TGTGCCAGCAGCCGCGACAGGGGAGTCGGCAATGAGCAGTTCTTC. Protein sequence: CASSRDRGVGNEQFF.

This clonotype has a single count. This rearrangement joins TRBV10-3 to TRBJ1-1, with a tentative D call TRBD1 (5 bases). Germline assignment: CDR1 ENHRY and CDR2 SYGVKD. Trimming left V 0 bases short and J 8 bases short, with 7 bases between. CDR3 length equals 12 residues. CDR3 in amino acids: CAISESGAEAFF. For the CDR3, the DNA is TGTGCCATCAGTGAGTCCGGGGCGGAAGCTTTCTTT.

The CDR3, as DNA: TGCGCCAGCAGCCAGGGGGATGGAAACACCATATATTTT. It yields the protein CASSQGDGNTIYF. J is TRBJ1-3 and V is TRBV5-1; 7 bases fit TRBD1. The V and J ends lost 4 bases and 3 bases, in that order; junction bases with no gene match: 1. CDR3 length: 13 residues. Germline V gene sequence: CDR1 SGHRS, CDR2 YFSETQ.

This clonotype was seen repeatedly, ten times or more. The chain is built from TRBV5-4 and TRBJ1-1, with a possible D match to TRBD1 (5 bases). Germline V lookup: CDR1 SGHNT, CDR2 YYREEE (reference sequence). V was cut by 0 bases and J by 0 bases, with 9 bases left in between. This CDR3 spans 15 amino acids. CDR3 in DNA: TGTGCCAGCAGCTTGGGGACAAGACTGAACACTGAAGCTTTCTTT. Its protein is CASSLGTRLNTEAFF.

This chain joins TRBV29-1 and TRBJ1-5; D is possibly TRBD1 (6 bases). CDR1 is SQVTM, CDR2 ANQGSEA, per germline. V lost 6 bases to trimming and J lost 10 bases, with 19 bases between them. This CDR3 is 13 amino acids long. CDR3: CSVTTGGGGPQHF. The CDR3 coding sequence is TGCAGCGTGACCACGGGAGGGGGTGGCCCCCAGCATTTT.

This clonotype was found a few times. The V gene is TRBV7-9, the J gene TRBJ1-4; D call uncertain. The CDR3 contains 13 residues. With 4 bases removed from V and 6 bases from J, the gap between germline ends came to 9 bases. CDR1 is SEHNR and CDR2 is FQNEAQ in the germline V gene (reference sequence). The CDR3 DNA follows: TGTGCCAGCAGCTCGTGGACGGATGAAAAACTGTTTTTT. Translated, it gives CASSSWTDEKLFF. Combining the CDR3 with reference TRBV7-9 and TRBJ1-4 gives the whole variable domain DTGVSQNPRHKITKRGQNVTFRCDPISEHNRLYWYRQTLGQGPEFLTYFQNEAQLEKSRLLSDRFSAERPKGSFSTLEIQRTEQGDSAMYLCASSSWTDEKLFFGSGTQLSVL.

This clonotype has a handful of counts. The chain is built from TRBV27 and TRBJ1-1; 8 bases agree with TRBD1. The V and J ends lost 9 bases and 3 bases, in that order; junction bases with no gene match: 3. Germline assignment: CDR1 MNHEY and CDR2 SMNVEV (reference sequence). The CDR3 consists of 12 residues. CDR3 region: CARTGEDTEAFF. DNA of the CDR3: TGTGCCAGGACAGGGGAAGACACTGAAGCTTTCTTT.

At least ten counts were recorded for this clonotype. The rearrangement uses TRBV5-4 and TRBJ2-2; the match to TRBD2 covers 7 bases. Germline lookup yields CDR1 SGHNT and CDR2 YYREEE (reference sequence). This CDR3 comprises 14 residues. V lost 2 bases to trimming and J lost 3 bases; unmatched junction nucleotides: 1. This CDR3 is CASSFLADTGELFF. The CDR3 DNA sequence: TGTGCCAGCAGCTTCCTAGCGGACACCGGGGAGCTGTTTTTT.

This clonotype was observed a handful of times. CDR3 region: CASSPVRGVLNTEAFF. CDR3 nucleotide sequence: TGTGCCAGCTCACCAGTAAGGGGGGTCCTGAACACTGAAGCTTTCTTT. The chain has TRBV18 and TRBJ1-1; D might be TRBD1 (6 bases). In germline, CDR1 is KGHSH, CDR2 LQKENI. The CDR3 runs 16 residues. V dropped 2 bases and J dropped 0 bases, with 13 bases sitting between them.

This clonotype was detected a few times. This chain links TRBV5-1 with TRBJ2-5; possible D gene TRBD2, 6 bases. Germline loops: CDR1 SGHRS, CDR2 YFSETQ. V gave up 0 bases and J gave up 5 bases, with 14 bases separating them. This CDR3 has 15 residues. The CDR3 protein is CASSLVGTRRETQYF. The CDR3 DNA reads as TGCGCCAGCAGCTTGGTGGGGACTCGCAGGGAGACCCAGTACTTC.

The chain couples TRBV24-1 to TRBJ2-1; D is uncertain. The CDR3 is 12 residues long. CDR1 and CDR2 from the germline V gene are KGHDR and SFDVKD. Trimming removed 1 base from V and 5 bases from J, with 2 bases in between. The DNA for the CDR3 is TGTGCCACCAGTGATTTTAACAATGAGCAGTTCTTC. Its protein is CATSDFNNEQFF.

CDR3 in amino acids: CASSLAPSGGHTGELFF. CDR3 in DNA: TGTGCCAGCAGCTTAGCCCCCAGCGGGGGTCACACCGGGGAGCTGTTTTTT. This chain joins TRBV7-6 and TRBJ2-2; 8 bases fit TRBD2. J was trimmed by 3 bases and V by 0 bases; bases with no gene match: 6. From germline, CDR1 is SGHVS and CDR2 FNYEAQ. CDR3 length equals 17 residues.

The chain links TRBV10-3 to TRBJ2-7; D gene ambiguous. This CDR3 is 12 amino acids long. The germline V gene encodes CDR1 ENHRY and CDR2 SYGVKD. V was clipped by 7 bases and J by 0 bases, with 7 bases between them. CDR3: CAINDNSYEQYF. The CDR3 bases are TGTGCCATCAATGACAACTCCTACGAGCAGTACTTC.

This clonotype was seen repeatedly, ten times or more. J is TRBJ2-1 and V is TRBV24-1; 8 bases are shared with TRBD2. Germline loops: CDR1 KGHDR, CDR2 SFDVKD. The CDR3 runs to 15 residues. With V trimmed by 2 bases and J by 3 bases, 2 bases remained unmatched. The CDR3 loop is CATSDSGLVYNEQFF. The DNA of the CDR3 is TGTGCCACCAGTGATTCGGGACTAGTCTACAATGAGCAGTTCTTC.

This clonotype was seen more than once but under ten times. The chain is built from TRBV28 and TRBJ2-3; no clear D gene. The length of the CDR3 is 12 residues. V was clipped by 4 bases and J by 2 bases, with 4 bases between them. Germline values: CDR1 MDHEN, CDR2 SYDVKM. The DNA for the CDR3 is TGTGCCAGCAGTTCCCCCACAGATACGCAGTATTTT. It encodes CASSSPTDTQYF.

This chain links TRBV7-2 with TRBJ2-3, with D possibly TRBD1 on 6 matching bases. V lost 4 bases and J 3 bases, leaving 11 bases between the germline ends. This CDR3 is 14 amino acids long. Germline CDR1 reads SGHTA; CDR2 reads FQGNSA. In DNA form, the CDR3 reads TGTGCCAGCAGCTCACACCAGGGGACAGATACGCAGTATTTT. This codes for CASSSHQGTDTQYF.

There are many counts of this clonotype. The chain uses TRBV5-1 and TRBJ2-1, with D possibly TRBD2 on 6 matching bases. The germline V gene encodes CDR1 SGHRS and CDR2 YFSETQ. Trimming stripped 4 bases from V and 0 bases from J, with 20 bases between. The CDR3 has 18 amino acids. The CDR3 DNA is TGCGCCAGCAGCCATATTTCCCCGGCGGGACCCTCCTACAATGAGCAGTTCTTC. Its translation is CASSHISPAGPSYNEQFF.

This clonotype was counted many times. The CDR3 protein is CASSWAGEQYF. CDR3 nucleotides: TGTGCCAGCAGCTGGGCCGGCGAGCAGTACTTC. The chain joins TRBV11-3 to TRBJ2-7; the D is unclear. In germline, CDR1 is SGHNT, CDR2 YENEEA. V gave up 4 bases and J gave up 6 bases, with 7 bases separating them. There are 11 residues in the CDR3.

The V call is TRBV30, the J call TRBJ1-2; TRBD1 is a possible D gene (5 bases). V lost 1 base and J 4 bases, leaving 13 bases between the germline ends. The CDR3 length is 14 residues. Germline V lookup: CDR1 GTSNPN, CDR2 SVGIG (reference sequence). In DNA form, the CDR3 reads TGTGCCTGGAGTGCTACAGGCCTTTTCTATGGCTACACCTTC. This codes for CAWSATGLFYGYTF.

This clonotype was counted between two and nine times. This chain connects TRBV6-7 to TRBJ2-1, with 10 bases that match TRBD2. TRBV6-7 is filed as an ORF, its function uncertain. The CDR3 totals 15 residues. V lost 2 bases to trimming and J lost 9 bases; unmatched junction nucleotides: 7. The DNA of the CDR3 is TGTGCCAGCAGTTACGGGATAGCGGGAGGTTTTGAGCAGTTCTTC. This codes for CASSYGIAGGFEQFF.